This is a list of T cell receptor beta chains from one sample in a study of cytomegalovirus exposure and HLA in healthy donors. TCRdb's copy holds only in-frame clones and misses some; the assay was immunoSEQ multiplex PCR. Counted here are about 140,000 clones, about three quarters occurring once; the ten biggest clones make up over 1.5%. The sample was PBMCs. The receptors here all came from a man aged 40-50 years in good health and CMV-seronegative. Each CDR3 is given with its conserved first and last residue. A D gene is named only where the DNA matches it firmly. A row's size may be missing; if present it is once, few, many or a size class.

j_gene | abundance | d_gene | v_gene | CDR3nt | CDR3aa
TRBJ2-5 | few | - | TRBV6-1 | TGTGCCAGCAGGGCGGGGCAGGAGACCCAGTACTTC | CASRAGQETQYF
TRBJ2-1 | - | TRBD2 | TRBV7-9 | TGTGCCAGCAGCTTAGTGGGGGGCGGGAGGGCCGATGAGCAGTTCTTC | CASSLVGGGRADEQFF
TRBJ2-2 | - | - | TRBV29-1 | TGCAGCGTTGGGCTAGCCCCGGGAGGGGAGCTGTTTTTT | CSVGLAPGGELFF
TRBJ1-6 | few | TRBD1 | TRBV19 | TGTGCCAGTAGTATAGCGGGACAGGGTCTAAATTCACCCCTCCACTTT | CASSIAGQGLNSPLHF
TRBJ2-7 | - | TRBD2 | TRBV29-1 | TGCAGCGTTGAAGAAGGGAGCGGGGGCTCCTACGAGCAGTACTTC | CSVEEGSGGSYEQYF
TRBJ1-2 | - | - | TRBV28 | TGTGCCAGCAGCCCTGACAGTTTGGCCTATGGCTACACCTTC | CASSPDSLAYGYTF
TRBJ1-4 | - | TRBD1 | TRBV6-5 | TGTGCCAGCAGTTACTCGACAGGGGAGGCCAATGAAAAACTGTTTTTT | CASSYSTGEANEKLFF
TRBJ2-5 | - | - | TRBV19 | TGTGCCAGTGGCAGTTCGGGGCAAGAGACCCAGTACTTC | CASGSSGQETQYF
TRBJ2-3 | - | - | TRBV20-1 | TGCAGTGCTAGCAGTACAGATACGCAGTATTTT | CSASSTDTQYF
TRBJ2-6 | - | - | TRBV10-3 | TGTGCCATCAGCGTACAGGGTGCTGGGGCCAACGTCCTGACTTTC | CAISVQGAGANVLTF
TRBJ2-3 | - | TRBD2 | TRBV9 | TGTGCCAGCAGCGTAGATGTTAGCGGGGGGGCAGATACGCAGTATTTT | CASSVDVSGGADTQYF
TRBJ2-1 | - | - | TRBV6-4 | TGTGCCAGCAGCGTCGACAGGTACAATGAGCAGTTCTTC | CASSVDRYNEQFF
TRBJ1-1 | - | - | TRBV27 | TGTGCCAGCAGAGGGGTCCCTGTCACTGAAGCTTTCTTT | CASRGVPVTEAFF
TRBJ2-3 | - | TRBD1 | TRBV14 | TGTGCCAGCAGCCAGACAGGGGTTGGCCCAGATACGCAGTATTTT | CASSQTGVGPDTQYF
TRBJ2-7 | - | TRBD1 | TRBV28 | TGTGCCAGCAGTTGGACAGGGGCCTACGAGCAGTACTTC | CASSWTGAYEQYF
TRBJ2-3 | - | TRBD1 | TRBV27 | TGTGCCAGCAGTTTATCTTATAGACAGGGGGCGCTTCGAGCAGATACGCAGTATTTT | CASSLSYRQGALRADTQYF
TRBJ1-1 | - | - | TRBV11-2 | TGTGCCAGCTCCTGGGACTCCTCTAACACTGAAGCTTTCTTT | CASSWDSSNTEAFF
TRBJ2-7 | - | TRBD1 | TRBV4-3 | TGCGCCAGCAGCCAAGATAGGCTTGGGCCGGCAGGGGGCTCCTACGAGCAGTACTTC | CASSQDRLGPAGGSYEQYF
TRBJ2-1 | - | TRBD1 | TRBV5-4 | TGTGCCAGCAGCTTGGGACAGGGTATCGGTTCCTACAATGAGCAGTTCTTC | CASSLGQGIGSYNEQFF
TRBJ1-2 | - | - | TRBV2 | TGTGCCAGCAGTGATAGTTTCTATGGCTACACCTTC | CASSDSFYGYTF
TRBJ2-1 | - | - | TRBV5-1 | TGCGCCAGCAGCTCGAGCTACGCCTCCTACAATGAGCAGTTCTTC | CASSSSYASYNEQFF
TRBJ1-2 | - | TRBD1 | TRBV19 | TGTGCCAGCAGGGACAGAGAGAACTATGGCTACACCTTC | CASRDRENYGYTF
TRBJ1-1 | - | TRBD1 | TRBV4-2 | TGTGCCAGCAGCTCGCAGGGGGGGAACACTGAAGCTTTCTTT | CASSSQGGNTEAFF
TRBJ2-2 | - | - | TRBV2 | TGTGCCAGCATACCCTCCCGGGCCGGGGAGCTGTTTTTT | CASIPSRAGELFF
TRBJ1-1 | once | - | TRBV7-2 | TGTGCCAGCAGCTTAAGATGGGGAGGAACTGAAGCTTTCTTT | CASSLRWGGTEAFF
TRBJ1-5 | - | - | TRBV18 | TGTGCCAGCTCGCCGGGGGATCAGCCCCAGCATTTT | CASSPGDQPQHF
TRBJ1-5 | - | - | TRBV15 | TGTGCCACCAGCAGAGATCGCAGGGTTAGCAATCAGCCCCAGCATTTT | CATSRDRRVSNQPQHF
TRBJ2-3 | few | TRBD1 | TRBV13 | TGTGCCAGCAGCGCACGGGACAGGGGGTGGGCAGATACGCAGTATTTT | CASSARDRGWADTQYF
TRBJ2-7 | - | TRBD2 | TRBV27 | TGTGCCAGCAGTTTAATGGGACTAGCGAGTTCCTACGAGCAGTACTTC | CASSLMGLASSYEQYF
TRBJ2-7 | - | TRBD1 | TRBV28 | TGTGCCAGCAGTTTACTTACAGGGGGCGGCTCCTACGAGCAGTACTTC | CASSLLTGGGSYEQYF
TRBJ2-7 | - | TRBD2 | TRBV6-6 | TGTGCCAGCAGTCTCGGACTAGCTTCGTACGAGCAGTACTTC | CASSLGLASYEQYF
TRBJ1-5 | - | - | TRBV4-1 | TGCGCCAGCAGCCAATCAATTAGCAATCAGCCCCAGCATTTT | CASSQSISNQPQHF
TRBJ2-7 | - | - | TRBV27 | TGTGCCAGCAGGACAGGTATCTCCTACGAGCAGTACTTC | CASRTGISYEQYF
TRBJ2-6 | - | TRBD2 | TRBV27 | TGTGCCAGCAGTTTAGCGGGGGTTGGGGCCAACGGCCTGACTTTC | CASSLAGVGANGLTF
TRBJ2-6 | - | - | TRBV10-3 | TGTGCCATCAGTGGAGGGGCGGGACCTTCGTCAGGGGCCAACGTCCTGACTTTC | CAISGGAGPSSGANVLTF
TRBJ2-7 | - | TRBD2 | TRBV11-1 | TGTGCCAGCAGCGGGACTAGCGGGAGGTTCCACGAGCAGTACTTC | CASSGTSGRFHEQYF
TRBJ2-5 | - | - | TRBV27 | TGTGCCAGCAGTTTCCCCCGGGACAACCGAGAGACCCAGTACTTC | CASSFPRDNRETQYF
TRBJ2-2 | - | TRBD1 | TRBV11-2 | TGTGCCAGCAGCTCGATCCGGGACAGGAACACCGGGGAGCTGTTTTTT | CASSSIRDRNTGELFF
TRBJ2-5 | - | - | TRBV4-2 | TGTGCCAGCAGCCAAGATTGGTGGTCTCGAACAGGTCAAGAGACCCAGTACTTC | CASSQDWWSRTGQETQYF
TRBJ1-6 | - | - | TRBV4-2 | TGTGCCAGCAGCCAAGACCCCCTATATAATTCACCCCTCCACTTT | CASSQDPLYNSPLHF
TRBJ2-5 | once | - | TRBV6-5 | TGTGCCAGCAGTTACTATGGGAAGGACAGACCGCCGAACCAGTACTTC | CASSYYGKDRPPNQYF
TRBJ2-2 | - | - | TRBV30 | TGTGCCTGGAACATGAGGATGAACACCGGGGAGCTGTTTTTT | CAWNMRMNTGELFF